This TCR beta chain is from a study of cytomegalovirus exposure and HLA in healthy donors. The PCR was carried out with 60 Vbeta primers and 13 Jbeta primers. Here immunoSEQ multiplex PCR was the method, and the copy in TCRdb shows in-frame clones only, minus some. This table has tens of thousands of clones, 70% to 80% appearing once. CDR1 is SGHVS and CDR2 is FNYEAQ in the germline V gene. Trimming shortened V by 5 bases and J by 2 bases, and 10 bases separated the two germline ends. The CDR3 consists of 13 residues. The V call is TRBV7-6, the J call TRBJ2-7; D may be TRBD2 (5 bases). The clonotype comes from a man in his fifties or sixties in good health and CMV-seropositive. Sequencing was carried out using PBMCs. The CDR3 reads CASSGRGPYEQYF. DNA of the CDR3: TGTGCCAGCAGCGGCCGGGGTCCCTACGAGCAGTACTTC.